Below are 32 T cell receptor beta chains sequenced from a single sample in a study of blood T cell repertoires in COVID-19. TCRdb's copy holds only in-frame clones and misses some; the assay was immunoSEQ multiplex PCR. Of some 300,000 clones listed, roughly nine tenths are singletons. Sequenced input: peripheral blood. These receptors all come from a man between 18 and 35 years old with active or convalescent COVID-19.

The chain has TRBV5-4 and TRBJ2-5, with 10 bases aligning to TRBD2. V gave up 4 bases and J gave up 2 bases; unmatched junction bases: 5. CDR1 is SGHNT, CDR2 YYREEE, per germline (reference sequence). The CDR3 is 15 amino acids. Here the CDR3 DNA reads TGTGCCAGCAGCCCGAGGACTAGCGGACAAGAGACCCAGTACTTC. Its translation: CASSPRTSGQETQYF.

This chain links TRBV28 with TRBJ1-5; weak D call: TRBD1 (5 bases). Trimming removed 10 bases at V and 5 bases at J, with 15 bases between. Germline CDR1 and CDR2: MDHEN and SYDVKM. This CDR3 comprises 13 residues. The CDR3 protein is CATSRGPYQPQHF. The CDR3, as DNA: TGTGCCACTTCAAGGGGCCCCTATCAGCCCCAGCATTTT.

J is TRBJ2-5 and V is TRBV13, with D maybe TRBD2 (5 bases). Germline CDR1 PRHDT, CDR2 FYEKMQ (reference sequence). The length of the CDR3 is 12 residues. V shed 5 bases and J shed 5 bases, with 9 bases lying between them. In nucleotides, the CDR3 is TGTGCCAGCAGCCAGCGGCGGGAGACCCAGTACTTC. This gives the protein CASSQRRETQYF. The full variable domain, completed using reference TRBV13 and TRBJ2-5, is AAGVIQSPRHLIKEKRETATLKCYPIPRHDTVYWYQQGPGQDPQFLISFYEKMQSDKGSIPDRFSAQQFSDYHSELNMSSLELGDSALYFCASSQRRETQYFGPGTRLLVL.

The chain has TRBV7-9 and TRBJ1-3; D is unclear. V gave up 4 bases and J gave up 0 bases, with 13 bases separating them. Germline values: CDR1 SEHNR, CDR2 FQNEAQ (reference sequence). This CDR3 has 16 residues. The CDR3 loop reads CASSSNLWASGNTIYF. For the CDR3, the DNA is TGTGCCAGCAGCTCCAACCTTTGGGCCTCTGGAAACACCATATATTTT.

This chain uses TRBV19 with TRBJ2-2; TRBD1 matches 8 bases. CDR3 size: 14 residues. V dropped 6 bases and J dropped 5; count of bases not matched to a gene: 5. Germline V gives CDR1 LNHDA, CDR2 SQIVND (reference sequence). This chain's CDR3 is CASRLQGGTGELFF. The CDR3 DNA sequence: TGTGCCAGTAGGTTACAGGGGGGAACCGGGGAGCTGTTTTTT.

The CDR3 sequence: CASSHGTGGTDTQYF. In nucleotides, the CDR3 is TGTGCCAGCAGCCACGGGACAGGGGGCACAGATACGCAGTATTTT. The genes are TRBV5-8 and TRBJ2-3; TRBD1 matches 10 bases. J gave up 1 base and V 4 bases, and 3 bases lay outside the gene matches. CDR1 is SGHTS and CDR2 is YDEGEE in the germline V gene. The CDR3 sequence is 15 residues long. Variable domain in full (rest from reference TRBV5-8 and TRBJ2-3): EAGVTQSPTHLIKTRGQQATLRCSPISGHTSVYWYQQALGLGLQFLLWYDEGEERNRGNFPPRFSGRQFPNYSSELNVNALELEDSALYLCASSHGTGGTDTQYFGPGTRLTVL.

CDR3 nucleotides: TGTGCCAGCCGGGGGAAATACTACACAGATACGCAGTATTTT. Amino acid sequence: CASRGKYYTDTQYF. The genes are TRBV7-2 and TRBJ2-3; TRBD2 might be the D (6 bases). The germline V gene has CDR1 SGHTA and CDR2 FQGNSA. This CDR3 region has 14 residues. Trimming removed 8 bases from V and 2 bases from J, with 14 bases in between. The variable domain in full, with the rest retrieved from reference TRBV7-2 and TRBJ2-3, is GAGVSQSPSNKVTEKGKDVELRCDPISGHTALYWYRQSLGQGLEFLIYFQGNSAPDKSGLPSDRFSAERTGGSVSTLTIQRTQQEDSAVYLCASRGKYYTDTQYFGPGTRLTVL.

The chain employs TRBV24-1 and TRBJ2-1; 15 nucleotides match TRBD2. V shed 4 bases, J shed 3 bases, and the junction held 6 bases outside the gene matches. The germline CDR1 and CDR2 sequences are KGHDR and SFDVKD. The CDR3 runs to 18 residues. The DNA for the CDR3 is TGTGCCACCAGTGAGACGGGGACTAGCGGGAGGAACTACAATGAGCAGTTCTTC. Its translation: CATSETGTSGRNYNEQFF.

V usage is TRBV12-3 or TRBV12-4 and J usage is TRBJ2-5; 14 nucleotides match TRBD2. Unmatched junction bases numbered 2, after V lost 7 bases and J lost 7 bases. This CDR3 region has 13 residues. As DNA, the CDR3 is TGTGCCAGCACCGGACTAGCGGGAGGGACCCAGTACTTC. This codes for CASTGLAGGTQYF.

The gene calls are TRBV18 and TRBJ2-7; D might be TRBD2 (5 bases). CDR3 size: 14 residues. V was trimmed by 0 bases and J by 2 bases, leaving 8 bases between them. Looked up from germline, CDR1 is KGHSH and CDR2 is LQKENI. As DNA, the CDR3 is TGTGCCAGCTCACCACCGAGCGGACCCTACGAGCAGTACTTC. Translated, it gives CASSPPSGPYEQYF.

The J gene is TRBJ2-1, the V gene TRBV20-1, with D possibly matching TRBD1 (6 bases). Germline CDR1 is DFQATT and CDR2 is SNEGSKA (reference sequence). CDR3 length: 14 amino acids. The germline V and J ends were trimmed by 3 bases and 5 bases, with 14 bases remaining between them. CDR3 sequence: CSASESGQNNEQFF. The CDR3 DNA follows: TGCAGTGCTAGTGAGAGCGGACAGAACAATGAGCAGTTCTTC.

The gene calls are TRBV27 and TRBJ1-1; D is uncertain. The CDR3 loop spans 14 amino acids. The V end was cut by 6 bases, the J end by 3 bases, with 14 bases between. Germline V CDR1 and CDR2: MNHEY, SMNVEV (reference sequence). The CDR3 DNA is TGTGCCAGCAGGAGTTTAATGCGGGACACTGAAGCTTTCTTT. Protein sequence: CASRSLMRDTEAFF.

J is TRBJ2-1 and V is TRBV7-9; 8 bases line up with TRBD2. V lost 4 bases to trimming and J lost 2 bases; unmatched junction nucleotides: 7. There are 16 residues in the CDR3. Germline V gives CDR1 SEHNR, CDR2 FQNEAQ (reference sequence). The DNA of the CDR3 is TGTGCCAGCAGCTCGCCAAGCGGGGGCCCCTACAATGAGCAGTTCTTC. Translated: CASSSPSGGPYNEQFF.

The chain employs TRBV9 and TRBJ2-1; D possibly corresponds to TRBD1 (6 bases). Trimming removed 7 bases at V and 6 bases at J, with 14 bases between. From germline, CDR1 is SGDLS and CDR2 YYNGEE. The CDR3 is made up of 13 amino acids. The CDR3 protein is CASQGPGINEQFF. The CDR3 DNA reads TGTGCCAGCCAGGGGCCAGGAATCAATGAGCAGTTCTTC.

This sequence joins TRBV27 and TRBJ1-2; D gene unclear. Trimming stripped 5 bases from V and 3 bases from J, with 13 bases between. This CDR3 region has 14 residues. Per germline, CDR1 MNHEY and CDR2 SMNVEV (reference sequence). CDR3 nucleotides: TGTGCCAGCAGTCCCTTACTAAAGGACTATGGCTACACCTTC. This gives the protein CASSPLLKDYGYTF.

The chain joins TRBV19 to TRBJ2-1; 12 nucleotides match TRBD2. Trimming took 2 bases from V and 6 from J; bases not matched to a gene: 2. The CDR3 is made up of 15 amino acids. Germline-derived CDR1 and CDR2 are LNHDA and SQIVND (reference sequence). The CDR3 DNA reads as TGTGCCAGTAGTATACCGACTAGCGGGAGCAATGAGCAGTTCTTC. This translates into CASSIPTSGSNEQFF. The whole variable domain, remainder taken from reference TRBV19 and TRBJ2-1, is DGGITQSPKYLFRKEGQNVTLSCEQNLNHDAMYWYRQDPGQGLRLIYYSQIVNDFQKGDIAEGYSVSREKKESFPLTVTSAQKNPTAFYLCASSIPTSGSNEQFFGPGTRLTVL.

This clone has just one count. The chain combines TRBV5-8 with TRBJ1-4, with D perhaps matching TRBD1 (6 bases). This CDR3 has 17 amino acids. Trimming took 3 bases from V and 7 from J, leaving 22 bases between them. Germline values: CDR1 SGHTS, CDR2 YDEGEE. The CDR3 nucleotides are TGTGCCAGCAGCTGGGGGACATTCGGTGTATTCGGTGAAAAACTGTTTTTT. The encoded protein is CASSWGTFGVFGEKLFF. Together with reference TRBV5-8 and TRBJ1-4, the CDR3 gives the full variable domain: EAGVTQSPTHLIKTRGQQATLRCSPISGHTSVYWYQQALGLGLQFLLWYDEGEERNRGNFPPRFSGRQFPNYSSELNVNALELEDSALYLCASSWGTFGVFGEKLFFGSGTQLSVL.

V gene TRBV10-2 combines with J gene TRBJ2-1; 7 bases agree with TRBD2. The CDR3 contains 15 residues. Losses at the gene ends were 5 bases for V and 1 base for J; bases not matched to a gene: 5. Germline CDR1 is WSHSY and CDR2 is SAAADI. CDR3 coding DNA: TGCGCCAGCAGTAAGCGGGAAGGGTCCTACAATGAGCAGTTCTTC. Protein product: CASSKREGSYNEQFF.

The V gene is TRBV4-1, the J gene TRBJ1-1, with a possible D match to TRBD1 (5 bases). The V and J ends lost 1 base and 5 bases respectively, with 11 bases between them. Germline V gene lookup returns CDR1 MGHRA and CDR2 YSYEKL. CDR3 size: 14 residues. The CDR3 loop is CASSQVKGVTEAFF. The CDR3, as DNA: TGCGCCAGCAGCCAAGTCAAAGGGGTAACTGAAGCTTTCTTT.

The rearrangement links TRBV27 to TRBJ1-4; weak D call: TRBD1 (5 bases). The germline V gene has CDR1 MNHEY and CDR2 SMNVEV (reference sequence). The CDR3 length is 12 residues. Between the trimmed V and J ends, which lost 6 bases and 7 bases, there was a span of 9 bases. In nucleotides, the CDR3 is TGTGCCAGCAGGCAGGGCGGTGAAAAACTGTTTTTT. Its protein is CASRQGGEKLFF.

The rearrangement links TRBV3-1 (or the pseudogene TRBV3-2) to TRBJ2-3, with D perhaps TRBD2 (5 bases). V dropped 4 bases and J dropped 9 bases, with 20 bases sitting between them. CDR1 LGHDT and CDR2 YNNKEL come from the germline V gene (reference sequence). This CDR3 is 15 amino acids long. The CDR3 DNA sequence: TGTGCCAGCAGCCCCTGGGAACCACGCGGGTGGACGCAGTATTTT. This encodes CASSPWEPRGWTQYF.

V and J are TRBV24-1 and TRBJ2-2; the D is unclear. The CDR3 extends over 15 amino acids. The V gene's germline CDR1 is KGHDR and CDR2 SFDVKD. The V gene lost 3 bases and the J gene lost 4 bases, with 11 bases spanning the gap. CDR3 sequence: CATSDARLPTGELFF. The CDR3 bases are TGTGCCACCAGTGATGCCAGGCTTCCCACCGGGGAGCTGTTTTTT.

This clone appeared once. The chain combines TRBV29-1 with TRBJ2-2, with 11 positions matching TRBD2. The V gene's germline CDR1 is SQVTM and CDR2 ANQGSEA. The trim removed 0 bases at V and 4 bases at J, leaving 19 bases unmatched. The CDR3 totals 21 residues. The DNA of the CDR3 is TGCAGCGTTGAAGATCCGGGGCATCTTGCTAGCGGGAGGTTAAGCACCGGGGAGCTGTTTTTT. Translated, it gives CSVEDPGHLASGRLSTGELFF.

V and J are TRBV2 and TRBJ2-7; TRBD1 might be the D (6 bases). The CDR3 is 15 residues long. Germline-derived CDR1 and CDR2 are SNHLY and FYNNEI. With 0 bases removed from V and 1 base from J, the gap between germline ends came to 10 bases. The CDR3 is CASSEARDKSYEQYF. In DNA form, the CDR3 reads TGTGCCAGCAGTGAAGCGAGGGACAAATCCTACGAGCAGTACTTC.

The rearrangement uses TRBV27 and TRBJ1-6; the D gene is possibly TRBD1 (5 bases). The V gene's germline CDR1 is MNHEY and CDR2 SMNVEV (reference sequence). There are 14 residues in the CDR3. Trimming pared 8 bases from V and 7 bases from J, leaving 15 bases between. The CDR3 coding sequence is TGTGCCAGCCGAAGGGCGGGGGGGAATTCACCCCTCCACTTT. It yields the protein CASRRAGGNSPLHF.

The chain is built from TRBV2 and TRBJ1-6; 9 bases map to TRBD1. Germline V gene sequence: CDR1 SNHLY, CDR2 FYNNEI. The CDR3 contains 16 residues. The V and J ends lost 8 bases and 8 bases, in that order; junction bases with no gene match: 13. DNA for the CDR3: TGTGCCAGCTCCACGACCGGGACAGGGTTGGATTCACCCCTCCACTTT. This translates into CASSTTGTGLDSPLHF.

This chain joins TRBV27 and TRBJ2-5; 9 bases map to TRBD2. Per the germline V gene, CDR1 is MNHEY and CDR2 is SMNVEV (reference sequence). The CDR3 has 16 amino acids. The V segment lost 4 bases and the J segment 4 bases; nucleotides outside the gene matches: 10. CDR3 bases: TGTGCCAGCAGTTCCCTCCAGGCGGGGGGGCCAGAGACCCAGTACTTC. Translated, it gives CASSSLQAGGPETQYF.

The V call is TRBV29-1, the J call TRBJ2-7; 7 bases are a match to TRBD1. This CDR3 comprises 15 residues. Trimming at V came to 2 bases and at J to 3 bases, leaving 10 bases not matched to a gene. Germline-derived CDR1 and CDR2 are SQVTM and ANQGSEA. CDR3 sequence (DNA): TGCAGCGTTGAAAAGTGGGACAGTCCCAACTACGAGCAGTACTTC. Translation: CSVEKWDSPNYEQYF.

This chain joins TRBV4-1 and TRBJ2-3, with D possibly being TRBD2 (7 bases). Trimming removed 1 base at V and 0 bases at J, with 11 bases between. The CDR3 sequence is 16 residues long. Germline V gives CDR1 MGHRA, CDR2 YSYEKL. The CDR3 spells CASSQVRGASTDTQYF. CDR3 DNA: TGCGCCAGCAGCCAAGTCCGGGGGGCGAGCACAGATACGCAGTATTTT.

The chain uses TRBV7-2 and TRBJ2-2; no definite D call. Trimming took 3 bases from V and 0 from J, leaving 11 bases between them. CDR1 and CDR2 from the germline V gene are SGHTA and FQGNSA. This CDR3 region has 16 residues. The CDR3 sequence: CASSFAATTNTGELFF. The CDR3 DNA reads as TGTGCCAGCAGCTTCGCCGCAACAACGAACACCGGGGAGCTGTTTTTT.

V and J are TRBV7-9 and TRBJ2-2; D uncertain. The CDR3 covers 10 residues. V was pared by 11 bases and J by 3 bases, with 4 bases between. Germline V CDR1 and CDR2: SEHNR, FQNEAQ (reference sequence). The CDR3: CAEDTGELFF. In DNA, the CDR3 is TGTGCCGAGGACACCGGGGAGCTGTTTTTT.

This sequence joins TRBV11-3 and TRBJ2-7; TRBD1 matches at 8 bases. Germline V gives CDR1 SGHNT, CDR2 YENEEA. The CDR3 has 13 amino acids. V was clipped by 5 bases and J by 8 bases; unmatched bases: 8. CDR3 sequence reads: CASSPTGTGKQYF. CDR3 nucleotide sequence: TGTGCCAGCAGCCCGACCGGGACAGGCAAGCAGTACTTC.